These 19 T cell receptor beta chains share one sample of origin, sequenced in a study of Ad26.COV2.S vaccination and SARS-CoV-2 variants. Produced via immunoSEQ multiplex PCR; TCRdb's table is partial and in-frame only. The data hold roughly 700,000 clones, with roughly 90% observed a single time. The treatment: about 20 received Ad26.COV2.S at low or high dose, single or two shots; five or six received placebo; per-sample allocation not given. Day 63 after the first vaccine or placebo injection was the time point for sampling. The input for sequencing was peripheral blood, taken in a trial of Ad26.COV2.S vaccine versus placebo. The receptors shown here come from a person between 18 and 59 years old who received the Ad26.COV2.S COVID-19 vaccine or a placebo.

The rearrangement uses TRBV7-2 and TRBJ2-7; possibly TRBD1 or TRBD2 for D (5 bases each). V was cut by 1 base and J by 3 bases, with 10 bases left in between. Germline lookup yields CDR1 SGHTA and CDR2 FQGNSA. The CDR3 is made up of 14 amino acids. The CDR3 DNA sequence: TGTGCCAGCAGCTTAGGGGGGAGAGACTACGAGCAGTACTTC. Protein: CASSLGGRDYEQYF. Together with reference TRBV7-2 and TRBJ2-7, the CDR3 gives the full variable domain: GAGVSQSPSNKVTEKGKDVELRCDPISGHTALYWYRQSLGQGLEFLIYFQGNSAPDKSGLPSDRFSAERTGGSVSTLTIQRTQQEDSAVYLCASSLGGRDYEQYFGPGTRLTVT.

The chain has TRBV24-1 and TRBJ2-2; D is unclear. V shed 7 bases and J shed 2 bases, with 4 bases lying between them. This CDR3 has 12 residues. The germline V gene encodes CDR1 KGHDR and CDR2 SFDVKD. CDR3 residues: CATRANTGELFF. The CDR3 bases are TGTGCCACCAGGGCCAACACCGGGGAGCTGTTTTTT.

The chain carries TRBV20-1 and TRBJ1-2; the D gene is possibly TRBD1 (5 bases). Between the trimmed V and J ends, which lost 3 bases and 8 bases, there was a span of 10 bases. The CDR3 runs to 11 residues. Germline V lookup: CDR1 DFQATT, CDR2 SNEGSKA (reference sequence). CDR3 residues: CSASPGSGYTF. CDR3 coding DNA: TGCAGTGCTAGCCCAGGGAGCGGCTACACCTTC.

A remark on this clone: Germline is not matched at one junction end, which may reflect a read error. The chain employs TRBV7-2 and TRBJ2-2, with D uncertain. Germline V gene sequence: CDR1 SGHTA, CDR2 FQGNSA. The CDR3 has 12 amino acids. The CDR3: CASGLGPGELFF. CDR3 coding DNA: TGTGCCAGCGGCTTAGGGCCCGGGGAGCTGTTTTTT.

This clone was seen a few times. The chain carries TRBV6-5 and TRBJ1-5, with a possible D match to TRBD1 (5 bases). The V gene lost 6 bases and the J gene lost 7 bases, with 13 bases spanning the gap. Germline V CDR1 and CDR2: MNHEY, SVGAGI. The CDR3 is 13 residues long. Written as DNA, the CDR3 is TGTGCCAGCAGAAAAAGGGGAGGCCAGCCCCAGCATTTT. It specifies CASRKRGGQPQHF.

The chain carries TRBV7-9 and TRBJ1-2; D perhaps matches TRBD1 (6 bases). Trimming removed 8 bases at V and 7 bases at J, with 14 bases between. Germline V gene data show CDR1 as SEHNR and CDR2 as FQNEAQ (reference sequence). The CDR3 extends over 12 amino acids. CDR3 protein: CASSVQGIGYTF. DNA of the CDR3: TGTGCCAGCTCCGTACAGGGAATTGGCTACACCTTC.

The J gene is TRBJ1-1, the V gene TRBV18; D is ambiguous. The CDR3 is made up of 13 amino acids. Deletions cut 0 bases from V and 5 bases from J, with 7 bases between. Germline V gene data show CDR1 as KGHSH and CDR2 as LQKENI. As DNA, the CDR3 is TGTGCCAGCTCACCACCTCTCAGGACTGAAGCTTTCTTT. Protein sequence: CASSPPLRTEAFF.

This clone was detected once. This chain joins TRBV27 and TRBJ1-1, with TRBD1 as a possible D gene (5 bases). CDR1 is MNHEY, CDR2 SMNVEV, per germline (reference sequence). V lost 5 bases and J lost 1, with 17 bases in between. This CDR3 comprises 16 residues. Here the CDR3 reads CASSPGTSRGNTEAFF. CDR3 in DNA: TGTGCCAGCAGTCCAGGGACCTCCCGAGGGAACACTGAAGCTTTCTTT.

The chain has TRBV9 and TRBJ2-1; 7 nucleotides match TRBD2. This CDR3 is built from 15 residues. J gave up 2 bases and V 0 bases, and 2 bases lay outside the gene matches. Per the germline V gene, CDR1 is SGDLS and CDR2 is YYNGEE. CDR3 sequence (DNA): TGTGCCAGCAGCGTAGGACTAGCTACCTACAATGAGCAGTTCTTC. Its translation is CASSVGLATYNEQFF.

V usage is TRBV19 and J usage is TRBJ2-2, with unresolved D. The germline V and J ends were trimmed by 4 bases and 0 bases, with 9 bases remaining between them. Germline V gene lookup returns CDR1 LNHDA and CDR2 SQIVND (reference sequence). CDR3 length equals 15 residues. For the CDR3, the DNA is TGTGCCAGTAGTAAGAGTTACGCGAACACCGGGGAGCTGTTTTTT. This encodes CASSKSYANTGELFF.

The chain is built from TRBV14 and TRBJ1-1, with D unresolved. The germline gives CDR1 SGHDN, CDR2 FVKESK. V was clipped by 3 bases and J by 10 bases, with 12 bases between them. There are 12 residues in the CDR3. CDR3 in amino acids: CASSHPRGSAFF. The CDR3 DNA is TGTGCCAGCAGCCACCCCCGGGGATCAGCTTTCTTT.

The chain recombines TRBV21-1 with TRBJ2-3; whether TRBD2, the table's D call, matches the DNA was not checked. TRBV21-1 is marked as a pseudogene. CDR3 size: 16 residues. CDR3 nucleotide sequence: TGTGCCAGCAGCAAAGAAGGGGGAGGGCCAACAGATACGCAGTATTTT. It codes for CASSKEGGGPTDTQYF.

The chain is built from TRBV7-2 and TRBJ1-5; 9 bases line up with TRBD1. Per the germline V gene, CDR1 is SGHTA and CDR2 is FQGNSA. There are 15 residues in the CDR3. V shed 4 bases, J shed 7 bases, and the junction held 8 bases outside the gene matches. The CDR3 DNA reads as TGTGCCAGCAGCTCAGCCACAGGGGGCGGACAGCCCCAGCATTTT. It yields the protein CASSSATGGGQPQHF.

V gene TRBV10-1 combines with J gene TRBJ1-4; D not resolved. Trimming took 0 bases from V and 3 from J, leaving 8 bases between them. Germline V CDR1 and CDR2: WNHNN, SYGVQD (reference sequence). The CDR3 is 15 amino acids. The DNA for the CDR3 is TGCGCCAGCAGTGAGTCAACCGGGCCTAATGAAAAACTGTTTTTT. Amino acids: CASSESTGPNEKLFF.

This chain connects TRBV18 to TRBJ1-2; D perhaps matches TRBD1 (5 bases). The CDR3 has 15 residues. V lost 2 bases and J lost 1, with 11 bases in between. CDR1 is KGHSH and CDR2 is LQKENI in the germline V gene. CDR3 residues: CASSPGAGNNYGYTF. CDR3 coding DNA: TGTGCCAGCTCACCAGGGGCAGGGAATAACTATGGCTACACCTTC.

This clone was recorded once. The rearrangement joins TRBV18 to TRBJ2-6, with D unclear. V was pared by 0 bases and J by 0 bases, with 3 bases between. This CDR3 comprises 15 residues. CDR1 is KGHSH, CDR2 LQKENI, per germline. The CDR3: CASSPPGSGANVLTF. The DNA of the CDR3 is TGTGCCAGCTCACCACCCGGCTCTGGGGCCAACGTCCTGACTTTC.

A single count supports this clone. The chain carries TRBV4-1 and TRBJ1-4; 9 nucleotides match TRBD1. This CDR3 comprises 15 residues. The V gene end was trimmed by 1 base and the J gene end by 8 bases; junction bases not matched to a gene: 5. Germline values: CDR1 MGHRA, CDR2 YSYEKL. The CDR3 DNA sequence: TGCGCCAGCAGCCAAGTGGGACAGGGAGGCGAAAAACTGTTTTTT. As protein: CASSQVGQGGEKLFF.

The chain carries TRBV3-1 (or the pseudogene TRBV3-2) and TRBJ2-3; 10 nucleotides align to TRBD2. V trimming: 0 bases; J trimming: 2 bases; junction bases outside the gene matches: 5. CDR3 length equals 17 residues. In germline, CDR1 is LGHDT, CDR2 YNNKEL (reference sequence). For the CDR3, the DNA is TGTGCCAGCAGCCAAGATGTGCTAGCGGGAGCCACAGATACGCAGTATTTT. Protein product: CASSQDVLAGATDTQYF.

The chain combines TRBV7-3 with TRBJ2-3, with D perhaps given as TRBD1 or TRBD2 (5 bases each). V dropped 5 bases and J dropped 2 bases, with 8 bases sitting between them. The germline V gene encodes CDR1 SGHTA and CDR2 FQGTGA. The CDR3 extends over 13 amino acids. Written as DNA, the CDR3 is TGTGCCAGCAGCGAGGGGATCACAGATACGCAGTATTTT. Translated, it gives CASSEGITDTQYF.